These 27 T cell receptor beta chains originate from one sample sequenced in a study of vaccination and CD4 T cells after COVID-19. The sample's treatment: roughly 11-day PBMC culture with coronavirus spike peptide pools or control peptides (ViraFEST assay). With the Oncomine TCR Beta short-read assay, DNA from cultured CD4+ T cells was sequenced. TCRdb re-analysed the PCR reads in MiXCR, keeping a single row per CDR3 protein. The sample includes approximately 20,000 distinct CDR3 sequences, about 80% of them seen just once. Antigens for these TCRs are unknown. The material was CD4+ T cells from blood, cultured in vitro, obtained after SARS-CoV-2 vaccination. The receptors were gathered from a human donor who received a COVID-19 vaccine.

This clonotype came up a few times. The CDR3 loop is CASSPDRLAGGTDTQYF. The CDR3 DNA reads as TGTGCCAGCAGTCCGGACCGACTAGCGGGGGGCACAGATACGCAGTATTTT. The gene calls are TRBV12-3 or TRBV12-4 and TRBJ2-3, with TRBD2 identical over 12 bases. The length of the CDR3 is 17 residues. The J segment lost 1 base and the V segment lost 5 bases, leaving 7 bases of the junction unmatched.

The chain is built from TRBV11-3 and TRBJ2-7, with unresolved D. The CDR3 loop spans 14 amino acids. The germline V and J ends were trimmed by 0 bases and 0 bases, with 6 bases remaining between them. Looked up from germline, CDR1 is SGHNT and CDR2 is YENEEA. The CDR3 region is CASSLDSVSYEQYF. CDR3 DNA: TGTGCCAGCAGCTTAGACTCGGTCTCCTACGAGCAGTACTTC.

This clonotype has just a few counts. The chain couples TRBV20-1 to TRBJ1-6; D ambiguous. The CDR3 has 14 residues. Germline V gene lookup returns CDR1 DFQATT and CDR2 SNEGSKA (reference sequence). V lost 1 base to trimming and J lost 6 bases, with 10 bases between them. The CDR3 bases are TGCAGTGCTAGAGGCTGGATAAGTAATTCACCCCTCCACTTT. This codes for CSARGWISNSPLHF.

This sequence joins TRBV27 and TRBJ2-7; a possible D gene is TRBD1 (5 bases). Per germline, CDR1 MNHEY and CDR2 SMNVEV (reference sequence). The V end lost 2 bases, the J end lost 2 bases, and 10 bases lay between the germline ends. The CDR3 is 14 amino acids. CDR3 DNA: TGTGCCAGCAGTTTAACAGGAGACCCCTACGAGCAGTACTTC. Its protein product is CASSLTGDPYEQYF.

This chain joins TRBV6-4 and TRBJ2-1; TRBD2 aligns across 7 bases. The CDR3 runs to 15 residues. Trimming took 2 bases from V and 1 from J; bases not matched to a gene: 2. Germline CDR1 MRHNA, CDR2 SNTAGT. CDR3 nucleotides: TGTGCCAGCAGTGACGGGGAGGGTTCCTACAATGAGCAGTTCTTC. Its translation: CASSDGEGSYNEQFF.

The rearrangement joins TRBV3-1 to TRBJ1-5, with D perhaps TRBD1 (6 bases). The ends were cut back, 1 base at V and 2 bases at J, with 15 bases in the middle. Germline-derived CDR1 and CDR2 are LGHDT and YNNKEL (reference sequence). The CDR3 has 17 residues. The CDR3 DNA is TGTGCCAGCAGCCAAGTCCCTCTGGGGGCAGGCAATCAGCCCCAGCATTTT. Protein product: CASSQVPLGAGNQPQHF.

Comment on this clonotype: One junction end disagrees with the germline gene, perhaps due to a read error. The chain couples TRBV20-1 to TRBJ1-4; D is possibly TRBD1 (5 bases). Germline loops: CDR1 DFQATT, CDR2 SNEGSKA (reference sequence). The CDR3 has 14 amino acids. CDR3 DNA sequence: TGCAGTGCTAGTCTAGGGGCGTCTAATGGAAAACTGTTTTTT. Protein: CSASLGASNGKLFF.

As DNA, the CDR3 is TGTGCCAGCAGCTTAGGGGCAGGCCCCTATGGCTACACCTTC. Protein product: CASSLGAGPYGYTF. The gene calls are TRBV11-3 and TRBJ1-2; D not resolved. The V gene's germline CDR1 is SGHNT and CDR2 YENEEA. The ends were cut back, 1 base at V and 4 bases at J, with 10 bases in the middle. The CDR3 totals 14 residues. The entire variable domain, with the rest obtained from reference TRBV11-3 and TRBJ1-2, is as follows: EAGVVQSPRYKIIEKKQPVAFWCNPISGHNTLYWYLQNLGQGPELLIRYENEEAVDDSQLPKDRFSAERLKGVDSTLKIQPAELGDSAVYLCASSLGAGPYGYTFGSGTRLTVV.

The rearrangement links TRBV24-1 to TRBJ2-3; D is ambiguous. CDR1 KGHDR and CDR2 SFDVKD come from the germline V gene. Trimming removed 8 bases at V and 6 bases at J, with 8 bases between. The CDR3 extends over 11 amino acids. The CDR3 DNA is TGTGCCACCACAGCCTTTGATACGCAGTATTTT. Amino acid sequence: CATTAFDTQYF.

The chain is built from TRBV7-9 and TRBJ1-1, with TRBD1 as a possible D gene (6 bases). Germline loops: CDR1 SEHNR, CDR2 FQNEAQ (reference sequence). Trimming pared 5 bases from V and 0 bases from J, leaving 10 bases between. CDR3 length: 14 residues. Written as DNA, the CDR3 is TGTGCCAGCAGCCCAGGGGCGCTGAACACTGAAGCTTTCTTT. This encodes CASSPGALNTEAFF. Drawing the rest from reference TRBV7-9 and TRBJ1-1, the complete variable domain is DTGVSQNPRHKITKRGQNVTFRCDPISEHNRLYWYRQTLGQGPEFLTYFQNEAQLEKSRLLSDRFSAERPKGSFSTLEIQRTEQGDSAMYLCASSPGALNTEAFFGQGTRLTVV.

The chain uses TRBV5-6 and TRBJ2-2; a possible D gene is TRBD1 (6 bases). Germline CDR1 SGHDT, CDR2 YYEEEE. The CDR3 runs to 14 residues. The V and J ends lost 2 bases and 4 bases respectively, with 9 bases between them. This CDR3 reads CASSFRDTTGELFF. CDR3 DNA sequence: TGTGCCAGCAGCTTCCGGGACACCACCGGGGAGCTGTTTTTT.

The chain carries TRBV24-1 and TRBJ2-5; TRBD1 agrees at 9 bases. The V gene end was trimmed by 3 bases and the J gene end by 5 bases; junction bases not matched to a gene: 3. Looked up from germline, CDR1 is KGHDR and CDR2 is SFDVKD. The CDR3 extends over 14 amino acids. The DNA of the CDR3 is TGTGCCACCAGTGATGTTGACAGGGGGGAGACCCAGTACTTC. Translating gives CATSDVDRGETQYF.

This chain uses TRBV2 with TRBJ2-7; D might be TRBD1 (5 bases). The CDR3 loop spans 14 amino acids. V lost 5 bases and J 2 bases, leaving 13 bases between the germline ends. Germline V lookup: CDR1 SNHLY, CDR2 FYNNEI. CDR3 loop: CASSRQGRTYEQYF. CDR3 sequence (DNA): TGTGCCAGCAGTAGGCAGGGAAGGACCTACGAGCAGTACTTC.

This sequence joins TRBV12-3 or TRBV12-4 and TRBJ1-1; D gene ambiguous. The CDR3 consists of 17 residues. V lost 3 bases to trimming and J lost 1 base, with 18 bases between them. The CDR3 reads CASSFNSDTPRNTEAFF. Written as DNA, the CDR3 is TGTGCCAGCAGTTTCAACAGCGATACCCCCCGGAACACTGAAGCTTTCTTT.

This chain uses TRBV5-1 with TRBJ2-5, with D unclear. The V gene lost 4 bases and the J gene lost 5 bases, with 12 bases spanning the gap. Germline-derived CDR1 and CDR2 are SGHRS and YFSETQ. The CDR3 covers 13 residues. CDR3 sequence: CASSTHRQETQYF. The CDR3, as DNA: TGCGCCAGCAGCACCCACCGGCAGGAGACCCAGTACTTC.

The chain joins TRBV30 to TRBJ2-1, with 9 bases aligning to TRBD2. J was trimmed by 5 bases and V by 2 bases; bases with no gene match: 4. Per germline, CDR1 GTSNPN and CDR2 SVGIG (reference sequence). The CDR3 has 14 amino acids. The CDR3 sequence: CAWSKSGGHNEQFF. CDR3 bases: TGTGCCTGGAGTAAAAGCGGGGGGCACAATGAGCAGTTCTTC.

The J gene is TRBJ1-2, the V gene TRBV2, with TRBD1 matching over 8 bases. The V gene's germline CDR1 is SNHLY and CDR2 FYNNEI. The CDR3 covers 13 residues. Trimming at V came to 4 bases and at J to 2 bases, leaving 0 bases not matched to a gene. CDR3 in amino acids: CASSGDRNYGYTF. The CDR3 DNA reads TGTGCCAGCAGTGGGGACAGGAACTATGGCTACACCTTC. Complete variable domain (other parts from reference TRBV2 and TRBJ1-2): EPEVTQTPSHQVTQMGQEVILRCVPISNHLYFYWYRQILGQKVEFLVSFYNNEISEKSEIFDDQFSVERPDGSNFTLKIRSTKLEDSAMYFCASSGDRNYGYTFGSGTRLTVV.

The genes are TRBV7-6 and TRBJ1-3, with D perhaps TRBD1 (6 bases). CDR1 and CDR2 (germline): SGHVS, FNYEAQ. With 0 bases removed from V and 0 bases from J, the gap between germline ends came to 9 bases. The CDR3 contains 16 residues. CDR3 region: CASSLATGISGNTIYF. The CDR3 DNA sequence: TGTGCCAGCAGCTTAGCCACAGGGATCTCTGGAAACACCATATATTTT.

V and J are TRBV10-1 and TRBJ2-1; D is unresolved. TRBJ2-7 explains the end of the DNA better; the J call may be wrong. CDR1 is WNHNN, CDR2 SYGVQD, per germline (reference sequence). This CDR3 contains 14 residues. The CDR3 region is CASSEAPGSDEQYF. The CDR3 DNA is TGCGCCAGCAGTGAAGCCCCAGGATCCGACGAGCAGTACTTC.

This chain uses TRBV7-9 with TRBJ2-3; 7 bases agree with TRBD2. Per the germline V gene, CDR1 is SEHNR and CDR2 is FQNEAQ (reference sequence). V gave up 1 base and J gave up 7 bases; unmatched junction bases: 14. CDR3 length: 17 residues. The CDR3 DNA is TGTGCCAGCAGCTTAGGTCGTTTAGCTAGCGGTACTAATACGCAGTATTTT. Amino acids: CASSLGRLASGTNTQYF.

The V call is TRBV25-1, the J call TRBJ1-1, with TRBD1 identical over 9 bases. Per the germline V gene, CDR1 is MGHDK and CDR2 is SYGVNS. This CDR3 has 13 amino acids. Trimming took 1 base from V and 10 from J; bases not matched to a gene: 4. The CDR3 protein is CASSESRQGVAFF. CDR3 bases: TGTGCCAGCAGTGAATCGCGACAGGGGGTAGCTTTCTTT.

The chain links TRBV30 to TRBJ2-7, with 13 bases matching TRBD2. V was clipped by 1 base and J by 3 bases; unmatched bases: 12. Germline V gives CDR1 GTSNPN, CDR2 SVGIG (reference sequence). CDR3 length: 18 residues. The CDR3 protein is CAWSASWRLAGGDYEQYF. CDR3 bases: TGTGCCTGGAGTGCGTCTTGGAGACTAGCGGGGGGCGACTACGAGCAGTACTTC.

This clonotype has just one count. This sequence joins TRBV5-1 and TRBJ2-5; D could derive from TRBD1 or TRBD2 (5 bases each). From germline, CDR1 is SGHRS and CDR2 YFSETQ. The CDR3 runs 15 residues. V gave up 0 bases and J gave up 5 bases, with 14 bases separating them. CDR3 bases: TGCGCCAGCAGCTTGGGGCAGGGTGGGAGCGAGACCCAGTACTTC. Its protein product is CASSLGQGGSETQYF.

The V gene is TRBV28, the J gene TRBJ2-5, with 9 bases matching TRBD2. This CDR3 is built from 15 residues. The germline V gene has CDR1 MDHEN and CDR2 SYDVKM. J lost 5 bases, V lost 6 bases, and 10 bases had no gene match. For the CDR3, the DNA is TGTGCCAGCAGGGGGGTAGCGGGGGAGGGGGAGACCCAGTACTTC. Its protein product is CASRGVAGEGETQYF.

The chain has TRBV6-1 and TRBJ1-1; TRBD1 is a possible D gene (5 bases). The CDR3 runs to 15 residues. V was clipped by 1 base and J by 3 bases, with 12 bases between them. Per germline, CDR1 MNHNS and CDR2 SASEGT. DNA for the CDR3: TGTGCCAGCAGTGAAGAGGTAGGGGAGCACACTGAAGCTTTCTTT. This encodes CASSEEVGEHTEAFF.

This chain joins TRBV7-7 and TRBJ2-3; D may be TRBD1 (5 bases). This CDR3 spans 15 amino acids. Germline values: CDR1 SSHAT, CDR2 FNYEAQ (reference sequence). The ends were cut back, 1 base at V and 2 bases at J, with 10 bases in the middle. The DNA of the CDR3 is TGTGCCAGCAGCTTAGGACAGACCTCCACAGATACGCAGTATTTT. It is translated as CASSLGQTSTDTQYF.

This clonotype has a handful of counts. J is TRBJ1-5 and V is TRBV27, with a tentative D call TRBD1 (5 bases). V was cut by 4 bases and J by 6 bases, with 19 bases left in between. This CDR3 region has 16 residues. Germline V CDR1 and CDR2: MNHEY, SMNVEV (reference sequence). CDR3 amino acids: CASSWRGGSSGQPQHF. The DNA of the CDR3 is TGTGCCAGCAGTTGGAGGGGAGGGTCGTCTGGTCAGCCCCAGCATTTT.